This TCR beta chain was observed in a study of blood T cells in healthy people across ages. Primers used in a second PCR of roughly 6 to 11 cycles were a sample-barcoded 5' primer and a J-beta primer mix. TCRdb itself ran the 5' RACE reads through MiXCR, one entry per CDR3 protein. The table has about 940,000 distinct CDR3 sequences, roughly 52% seen once. J was trimmed by 5 bases and V by 4 bases; bases with no gene match: 8. The CDR3 is 15 residues long. The germline V gene encodes CDR1 KGHSH and CDR2 LQKENI. The chain uses TRBV18 and TRBJ2-1; 7 nucleotides agree with TRBD2. The receptor's source is a man aged 25-40 years in good health. The material sequenced was blood. For the CDR3, the DNA is TGTGCCAGCTCACTGAGCCAGCGGGATAACAATGAGCAGTTCTTC. This translates into CASSLSQRDNNEQFF.